A single T cell receptor (beta chain) is shown here with its context. The antigen is not known. 13 Jbeta primers and 60 Vbeta primers were used for the PCR. Sequencing used immunoSEQ multiplex PCR; TCRdb keeps in-frame clones, though not all of them. This sample contains 45,000 to 70,000 clones. V lost 1 base and J 5 bases, leaving 13 bases between the germline ends. The CDR3 covers 15 residues. The germline V gene has CDR1 SGHTA and CDR2 FQGNSA. The sample comes from a study of cytomegalovirus exposure and HLA in healthy donors. Regarding the study as a whole: One variant, a missense change in DCLRE1C, was linked in a later analysis to TCR beta V- and J-gene trimming. In vitro checks showed that a few CMV-associated chains really do target CMV antigens. After further analysis at a later stage, 16,951 TCR beta sequences were associated with HLA alleles at 0.05 false discovery rate. High sensitivity and specificity were reportedly achieved when the classifier diagnosed cytomegalovirus status.

This clonotype originated in a woman aged 45 to 65 in good health and CMV-seropositive. The chain links TRBV7-2 to TRBJ2-3, with D tentatively TRBD1 (5 bases). The sequenced sample was PBMCs. The CDR3 DNA reads as TGTGCCAGCAGCTTAGTGGCTCAGGGCATAGATACGCAGTATTTT. This encodes CASSLVAQGIDTQYF.